The sequence of this TCR beta chain was determined in a study of response to subunit inactivated influenza vaccine. Findings and limits, study-wide: Every seasonal influenza vaccination brings in few new T cells, the authors suggested.

As to this clonotype: What it binds is unknown.

TCRdb ran MiXCR on the RT-PCR reads and lists one entry per CDR3 protein. The sample records 650,000 to 850,000 distinct CDR3 sequences, around 13% being singletons. Germline V gives CDR1 MNHNS, CDR2 SASEGT. CDR3 size: 16 residues. Losses at the gene ends were 4 bases for V and 3 bases for J; bases not matched to a gene: 8. Sequenced here: PBMCs from blood, sampled about 14 days before vaccination. The sequence came from a man in his forties or fifties who received an inactivated influenza vaccine. The chain uses TRBV6-1 and TRBJ1-4, with 7 bases matching TRBD1. CDR3 region: CASSAFRGQSNEKLFF. The DNA for the CDR3 is TGTGCCAGCAGTGCTTTTCGGGGACAGTCTAATGAAAAACTGTTTTTT.